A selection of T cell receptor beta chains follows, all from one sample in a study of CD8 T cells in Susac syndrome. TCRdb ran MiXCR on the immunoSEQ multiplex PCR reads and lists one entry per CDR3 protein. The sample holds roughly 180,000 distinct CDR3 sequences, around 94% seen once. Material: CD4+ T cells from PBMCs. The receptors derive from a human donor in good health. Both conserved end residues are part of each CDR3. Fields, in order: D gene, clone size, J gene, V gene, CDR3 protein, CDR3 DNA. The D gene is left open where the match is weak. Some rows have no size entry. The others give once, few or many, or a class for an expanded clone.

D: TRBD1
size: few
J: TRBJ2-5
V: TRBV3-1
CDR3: CASSPHPGGPETQYF
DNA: TGTGCCAGCAGCCCACACCCAGGGGGCCCAGAGACCCAGTACTTC

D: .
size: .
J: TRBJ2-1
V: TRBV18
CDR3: CASSPRNRGNEQFF
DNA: TGTGCCAGCTCACCTCGTAATAGGGGCAATGAGCAGTTCTTC

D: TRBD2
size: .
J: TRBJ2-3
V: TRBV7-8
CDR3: CASSPPTSGGPDTQYF
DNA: TGTGCCAGCAGCCCACCGACTAGCGGGGGACCAGATACGCAGTATTTT

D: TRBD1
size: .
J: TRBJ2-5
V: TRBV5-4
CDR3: CASSVTGAGQETQYF
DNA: TGTGCCAGCAGCGTGACAGGGGCCGGACAAGAGACCCAGTACTTC

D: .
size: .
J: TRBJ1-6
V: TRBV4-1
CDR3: CASSQPTEIRPPLHF
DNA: TGCGCCAGCAGCCAACCCACAGAGATTAGGCCACCCCTCCACTTT

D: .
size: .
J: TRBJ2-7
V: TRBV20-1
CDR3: CSAPDLSNEQYF
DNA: TGCAGTGCTCCGGACCTTTCCAACGAGCAGTACTTC

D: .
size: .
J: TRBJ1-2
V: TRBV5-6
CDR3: CASSLGGRVDGYTF
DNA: TGTGCCAGCAGCTTGGGAGGCAGGGTTGATGGCTACACCTTC

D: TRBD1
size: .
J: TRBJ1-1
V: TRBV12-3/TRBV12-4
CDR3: CASSPGQGIGAFF
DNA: TGTGCCAGCAGCCCGGGACAGGGGATTGGGGCTTTCTTT

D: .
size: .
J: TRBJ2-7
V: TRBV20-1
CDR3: CSARKTGRNYEQYF
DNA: TGCAGTGCTCGGAAGACAGGGAGGAACTACGAGCAGTACTTC

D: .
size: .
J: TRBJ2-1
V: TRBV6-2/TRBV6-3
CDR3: CASSYSRGGGSYNEQFF
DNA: TGTGCCAGCAGTTACTCGCGCGGCGGAGGTTCCTACAATGAGCAGTTCTTC

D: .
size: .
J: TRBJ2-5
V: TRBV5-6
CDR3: CASSLPPQETQYF
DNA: TGTGCCAGCAGCTTACCCCCACAAGAGACCCAGTACTTC

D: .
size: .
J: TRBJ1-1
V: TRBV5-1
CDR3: CASSLERRLTEAFF
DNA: TGCGCCAGCAGCTTGGAGCGCCGTCTCACTGAAGCTTTCTTT

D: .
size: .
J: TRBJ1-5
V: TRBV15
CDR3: CATSRSVYSNQPQHF
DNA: TGTGCCACCAGCAGGTCCGTCTATAGCAATCAGCCCCAGCATTTT

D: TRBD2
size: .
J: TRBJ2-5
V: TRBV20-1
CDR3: CSASRLAGNYLETQYF
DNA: TGCAGTGCTAGTCGGCTAGCGGGGAACTACCTAGAGACCCAGTACTTC

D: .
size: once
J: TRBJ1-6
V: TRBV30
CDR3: CAWSRSTSSYNSPLHF
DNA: TGTGCCTGGAGTAGATCCACAAGCTCCTATAATTCACCCCTCCACTTT

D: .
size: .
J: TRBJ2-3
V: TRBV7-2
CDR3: CASSLWTTTDTQYF
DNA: TGTGCCAGCAGCTTATGGACCACCACAGATACGCAGTATTTT

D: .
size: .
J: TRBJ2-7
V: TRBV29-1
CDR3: CSVGWDEQYF
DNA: TGCAGCGTTGGCTGGGACGAGCAGTACTTC

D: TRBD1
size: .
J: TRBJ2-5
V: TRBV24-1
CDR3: CATSDSRPGQGETQYF
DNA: TGTGCCACCAGTGATTCACGACCGGGACAGGGAGAGACCCAGTACTTC

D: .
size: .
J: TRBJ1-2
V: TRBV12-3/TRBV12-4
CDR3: CASSFYRTANYGYTF
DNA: TGTGCCAGCAGTTTCTACAGGACCGCTAACTATGGCTACACCTTC

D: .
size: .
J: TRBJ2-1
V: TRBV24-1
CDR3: CALPVGSYNEQFF
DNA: TGTGCCCTCCCCGTGGGCTCCTACAATGAGCAGTTCTTC

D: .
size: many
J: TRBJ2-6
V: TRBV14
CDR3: CASSLSGANVLTF
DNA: TGTGCCAGCAGTTTATCTGGGGCCAACGTCCTGACTTTC

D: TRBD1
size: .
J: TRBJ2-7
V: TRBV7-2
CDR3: CASSLFPPGQGRGGQYF
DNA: TGTGCCAGCAGCTTATTCCCCCCGGGACAGGGGCGAGGGGGGCAGTACTTC

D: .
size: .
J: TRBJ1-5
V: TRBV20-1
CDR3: CSANGEGQPQHF
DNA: TGCAGTGCAAACGGGGAAGGTCAGCCCCAGCATTTT

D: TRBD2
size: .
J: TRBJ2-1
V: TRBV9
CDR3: CASSVGLAGGEQFF
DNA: TGTGCCAGCAGCGTGGGACTAGCGGGCGGAGAGCAGTTCTTC

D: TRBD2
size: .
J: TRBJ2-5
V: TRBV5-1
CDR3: CASSREGLAGETQYF
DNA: TGCGCCAGCAGCCGGGAGGGACTAGCGGGAGAGACCCAGTACTTC

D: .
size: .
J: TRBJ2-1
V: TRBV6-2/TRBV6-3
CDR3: CASSYVSPGNEQFF
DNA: TGTGCCAGCAGTTACGTTAGCCCTGGGAATGAGCAGTTCTTC

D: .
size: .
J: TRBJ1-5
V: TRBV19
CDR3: CASRWVGRNQPQHF
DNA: TGTGCCAGTAGATGGGTCGGCAGAAATCAGCCCCAGCATTTT

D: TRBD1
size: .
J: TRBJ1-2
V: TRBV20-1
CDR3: CSVATGTGGEYGYTF
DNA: TGCAGTGTCGCGACCGGGACAGGGGGCGAGTATGGCTACACCTTC

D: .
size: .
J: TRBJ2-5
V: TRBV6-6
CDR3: CATATRETQYF
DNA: TGTGCCACCGCCACTCGGGAGACCCAGTACTTC

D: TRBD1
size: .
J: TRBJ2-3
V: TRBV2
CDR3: CASSLGQRTDTQYF
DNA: TGTGCCAGCAGCCTGGGACAGCGCACAGATACGCAGTATTTT

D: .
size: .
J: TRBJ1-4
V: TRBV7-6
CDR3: CASSLAPGGKLFF
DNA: TGTGCCAGCAGCTTAGCGCCGGGGGGAAAACTGTTTTTT

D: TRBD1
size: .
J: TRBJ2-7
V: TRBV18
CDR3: CASSPRPGQGAWEQYF
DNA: TGTGCCAGCTCACCAAGGCCGGGACAGGGGGCTTGGGAGCAGTACTTC

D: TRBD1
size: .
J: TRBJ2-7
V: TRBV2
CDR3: CASGTGAQSYEQYF
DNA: TGTGCCAGCGGAACAGGGGCCCAATCCTACGAGCAGTACTTC

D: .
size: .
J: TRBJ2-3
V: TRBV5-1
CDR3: CASSGGGIDTQYF
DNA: TGCGCCAGCAGCGGGGGAGGCATAGATACGCAGTATTTT

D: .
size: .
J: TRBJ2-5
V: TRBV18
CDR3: CASSPPGPETQYF
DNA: TGTGCCAGCTCACCACCGGGACCGGAGACCCAGTACTTC

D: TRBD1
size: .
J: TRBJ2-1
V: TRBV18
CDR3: CASSKTGGPYNEQFF
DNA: TGTGCCAGCTCGAAGACAGGGGGCCCCTACAATGAGCAGTTCTTC

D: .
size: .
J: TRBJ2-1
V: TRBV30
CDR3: CAWSSGVYNEQFF
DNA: TGTGCCTGGAGTTCAGGGGTTTACAATGAGCAGTTCTTC